The rows below give T cell receptor beta chains drawn from one sample of a study of CD8 T cells in ankylosing spondylitis. MiXCR, applied by TCRdb to the 5' RACE reads, yields one record per CDR3 protein. This table holds some 26,000 distinct CDR3 sequences, around a sixth found once. The sequencing sample was made of blood. The receptors stem from a male donor with ankylosing spondylitis or in good health (not recorded which). Both conserved end residues are part of each CDR3. A D gene is named only where the DNA matches it firmly. Rows may omit the clone size; those that give it use once, few, many or a size class.

>TRBV15|many|TRBD2|TRBJ2-1|16
TGTGCCACCAGTCTTGACGGACTAGCGGGACCTAATGAGCAGTTCTTC
CATSLDGLAGPNEQFF
>TRBV7-9|many|NA|TRBJ2-5|14
TGTGCCAGCAGCGAACGGGGCGTCGGAGAGACCCAGTACTTC
CASSERGVGETQYF
>TRBV6-5|few|NA|TRBJ2-1|15
TGTGCCAGCAGCCTTTTGGAGGGCCTAAGGGATGAGCAGTTCTTC
CASSLLEGLRDEQFF
>TRBV12-3/TRBV12-4|many|TRBD1|TRBJ1-5|15
TGTGCCAGCAGTTTGGGGACAGGGATGGGTCAGCCCCAGCATTTT
CASSLGTGMGQPQHF
>TRBV12-5|NA|NA|TRBJ2-5|13
TGTGCTAGTGGTTTAACGCCGGGAGAGACCCAGTACTTC
CASGLTPGETQYF
>TRBV11-2|many|NA|TRBJ2-1|18
TGTGCCAGCAGCTATCAAACGGGGGCTCGTAGCTCCTACAATGAGCAGTTCTTC
CASSYQTGARSSYNEQFF
>TRBV25-1|few|NA|TRBJ1-1|15
TGTGCCAGCAGTGTGACAGGTGGCATGAACACTGAAGCTTTCTTT
CASSVTGGMNTEAFF
>TRBV9|NA|TRBD2|TRBJ2-5|17
TGTGCCAGCAGCGTAGGGACTAGCGGGGGTCCCGGGGAGACCCAGTACTTC
CASSVGTSGGPGETQYF
>TRBV20-1|many|TRBD2|TRBJ2-2|16
TGCAGTGCTAGAGGGCTAGCGGGAGTTAACACCGGGGAGCTGTTTTTT
CSARGLAGVNTGELFF
>TRBV5-4|NA|NA|TRBJ1-6|15
TGTGCCAGCAGCTCCCGGACCGAGATGAATTCACCCCTCCACTTT
CASSSRTEMNSPLHF
>TRBV21-1|few|NA|TRBJ1-6|10
TGTGCCAGGGGAAATTCACCCCTCCACTTT
CARGNSPLHF
>TRBV24-1|NA|NA|TRBJ1-1|15
TGTGCCACCAGTGATTTAGGACACCAGAACACTGAAGCTTTCTTT
CATSDLGHQNTEAFF
>TRBV15|many|TRBD2|TRBJ2-2|17
TGTGCCACCAGCAGAGATCCGGCGGGAGGGCCAACCGGGGAGCTGTTTTTT
CATSRDPAGGPTGELFF
>TRBV5-5|many|TRBD1|TRBJ2-7|16
TGTGCCAGCAGCCGCGAACAGGGGGCCGTTGGGTACGAGCAGTACTTC
CASSREQGAVGYEQYF
>TRBV20-1|NA|NA|TRBJ1-6|12
TGCAGTGCAAAAGCCCCCGATTCACCCCTCCACTTT
CSAKAPDSPLHF
>TRBV5-5|many|NA|TRBJ2-4|14
TGTGCCAGCAGCTTCCCCAACGACGTGGGCATTCAGTACTTC
CASSFPNDVGIQYF
>TRBV12-3/TRBV12-4|many|NA|TRBJ2-2|16
TGTGCCAGCAGTCCGAGGACAGTCGCGAACACCGGGGAGCTGTTTTTT
CASSPRTVANTGELFF
>TRBV12-3/TRBV12-4|few|TRBD1|TRBJ1-5|14
TGTGCCAGCAGTGGTGGACAGGGTCATCAGCCCCAGCATTTT
CASSGGQGHQPQHF
>TRBV6-2/TRBV6-3|few|NA|TRBJ2-5|15
TGTGCCAGCAGTAATCGCCGGGACGCTCAAGAGACCCAGTACTTC
CASSNRRDAQETQYF
>TRBV6-5|many|NA|TRBJ1-5|16
TGTGCCAGCAGTGCCGAAGGGGTCGGTAGCAATCAGCCCCAGCATTTT
CASSAEGVGSNQPQHF
>TRBV6-2/TRBV6-3|few|NA|TRBJ2-2|13
TGTGCCAGCAGTCAACGACAGTCCGGGGAGCTGTTTTTT
CASSQRQSGELFF
>TRBV5-1|many|TRBD1|TRBJ2-1|15
TGCGCCAGCTTTCTCACGGACAGGGGGTCGGATGAGCAGTTCTTC
CASFLTDRGSDEQFF
>TRBV20-1|NA|TRBD2|TRBJ2-3|14
TGCAGTGCTAGATCCCCTAGCGGGGGAGATACGCAGTATTTT
CSARSPSGGDTQYF
>TRBV28|many|TRBD1|TRBJ2-3|18
TGTGCCAGCAGTCCAACGATCCGGGACAGGGGGCCTACAGATACGCAGTATTTT
CASSPTIRDRGPTDTQYF
>TRBV27|many|NA|TRBJ1-5|13
TGTGCCAGCGCCCCTCTTAGGGGTCAGCCCCAGCATTTT
CASAPLRGQPQHF
>TRBV5-1|many|NA|TRBJ2-2|13
TGCGCCAGCAGCTTGGTTGGGACCGGGGAGCTGTTTTTT
CASSLVGTGELFF
>TRBV12-3/TRBV12-4|few|TRBD2|TRBJ2-1|12
TGTGCCAGCAGTCCCCCGGGAGGGGAGCAGTTCTTC
CASSPPGGEQFF
>TRBV25-1|NA|TRBD1|TRBJ1-1|14
TGTGCCAGCACTCAGGGGGAGACGAACACTGAAGCTTTCTTT
CASTQGETNTEAFF
>TRBV29-1|few|NA|TRBJ2-3|11
TGCAGCGTTGAACAGAAAGATACGCAGTATTTT
CSVEQKDTQYF
>TRBV7-2|few|TRBD2|TRBJ2-2|14
TGTGCCAGCAGCTCTACCGGGGGGTCCGGGGAGCTGTTTTTT
CASSSTGGSGELFF
>TRBV2|few|TRBD1|TRBJ2-2|15
TGTGCCAGCAGTGAACAGGGGGCCGACACCGGGGAGCTGTTTTTT
CASSEQGADTGELFF
>TRBV20-1|NA|NA|TRBJ2-4|16
TGCAGTGCCCAAGTTCAGGGTGATGAGGCCAAAAACATTCAGTACTTC
CSAQVQGDEAKNIQYF
>TRBV5-1|many|NA|TRBJ1-1|12
TGCGCCAGCAGACTTGTCGACACTGAAGCTTTCTTT
CASRLVDTEAFF
>TRBV7-4|NA|TRBD1|TRBJ2-7|20
TGTGCCAGCAGCTTAGTTCGTGGACAGGGGACCAAAAGGGGCCCCTACGAGCAGTACTTC
CASSLVRGQGTKRGPYEQYF
>TRBV12-3/TRBV12-4|few|TRBD1|TRBJ1-1|14
TGTGCCAGCAGCCCGCCAGGGGGGAACACTGAAGCTTTCTTT
CASSPPGGNTEAFF
>TRBV6-2/TRBV6-3|NA|NA|TRBJ2-6|15
TGTGCCAGCAGCCCTGGGGTTCCCGGGGCCAACGTCCTGACTTTC
CASSPGVPGANVLTF
>TRBV5-1|many|TRBD2|TRBJ2-3|16
TGCGCCAGCAGCTTGGCAGTTAGCGGGGACACAGATACGCAGTATTTT
CASSLAVSGDTDTQYF
>TRBV6-5|few|NA|TRBJ2-1|16
TGTGCCAGCAAAACATCCCCTTTGGCGGGCTACAATGAGCAGTTCTTC
CASKTSPLAGYNEQFF
>TRBV12-3/TRBV12-4|NA|NA|TRBJ2-7|14
TGTGCCAGCAGTCCCACCGGGGGCCCTGACGAGCAGTACTTC
CASSPTGGPDEQYF
>TRBV5-5|many|TRBD1|TRBJ1-1|14
TGTGCCAGCATCACCGGGACAGCCAACACTGAAGCTTTCTTT
CASITGTANTEAFF
>TRBV5-1|many|NA|TRBJ1-1|14
TGCGCCAGCAGCTTGATGGGGAAAAACACTGAAGCTTTCTTT
CASSLMGKNTEAFF